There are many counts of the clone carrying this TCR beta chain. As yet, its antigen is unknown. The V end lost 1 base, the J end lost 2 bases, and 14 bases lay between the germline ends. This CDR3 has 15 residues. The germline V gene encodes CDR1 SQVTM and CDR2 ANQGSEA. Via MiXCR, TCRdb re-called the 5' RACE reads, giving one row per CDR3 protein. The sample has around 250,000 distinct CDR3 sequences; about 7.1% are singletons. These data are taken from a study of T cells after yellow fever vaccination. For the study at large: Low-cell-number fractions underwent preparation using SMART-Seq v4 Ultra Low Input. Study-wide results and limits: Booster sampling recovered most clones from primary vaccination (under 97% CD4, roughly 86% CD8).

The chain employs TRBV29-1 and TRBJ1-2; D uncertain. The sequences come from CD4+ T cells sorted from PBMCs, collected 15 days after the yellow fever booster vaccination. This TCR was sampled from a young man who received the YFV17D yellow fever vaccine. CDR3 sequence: CSVEGDYQRNYGYTF. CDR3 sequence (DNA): TGCAGCGTTGAAGGCGACTACCAGCGGAACTATGGCTACACCTTC.